This T cell receptor (beta chain) is drawn from a study of T cell responses to AZD1222 COVID-19 vaccine. Germline loops: CDR1 MGHRA, CDR2 YSYEKL. V was clipped by 1 base and J by 2 bases, with 11 bases between them. The CDR3 runs to 15 residues. Only in-frame clones appear in the TCRdb table, and some are missing; sequencing was by immunoSEQ multiplex PCR. The table lists about 87,000 clones, around 90% of them singletons, with more than 7.5% in the top ten. The receptor's source is an adult in good health. The sequencing here drew on peripheral blood, taken on day 0 of AZD1222 vaccination. The rearrangement links TRBV4-1 to TRBJ2-5; D uncertain. The CDR3 nucleotides are TGCGCCAGCAGCCAAGGGGCTACTCAGCAAGAGACCCAGTACTTC. Its protein product is CASSQGATQQETQYF.